These 19 T cell receptor beta chains came from one sample sequenced in a study of blood T cell repertoires in COVID-19 (dated by TCRdb to the early 2020s). Library preparation was by the immunoSEQ multiplex PCR assay. TCRdb holds this immuneACCESS table with in-frame rearrangements only. Some clones are missing; in checked studies, unresolved V genes explain under half, and the rest has no known cause. This sample holds 250,000 to 300,000 clones; about nine tenths were observed only once. The ten top clones hold roughly 15% of the sample. The sequenced material came from PBMCs or T cells enriched from blood (not recorded which). These receptors were collected from a man aged 18 to 35 who had recovered from COVID-19.

V usage is TRBV27 and J usage is TRBJ2-4, with a weak D call TRBD2 (6 bases). With 0 bases removed from V and 2 bases from J, the gap between germline ends came to 17 bases. This CDR3 spans 18 amino acids. The germline gives CDR1 MNHEY, CDR2 SMNVEV (reference sequence). DNA for the CDR3: TGTGCCAGCAGTTTATCAGATGGGCAGGAGGGACCCAAAAACATTCAGTACTTC. It is translated as CASSLSDGQEGPKNIQYF.

The rearrangement joins TRBV25-1 to TRBJ2-5; 8 nucleotides align to TRBD2. Losses at the gene ends were 3 bases for V and 3 bases for J; bases not matched to a gene: 9. CDR3 length equals 16 residues. The V gene's germline CDR1 is MGHDK and CDR2 SYGVNS. CDR3 DNA sequence: TGTGCCAGCAGTGAGCCCGGGGGGGCTAGCAAAGAGACCCAGTACTTC. This gives the protein CASSEPGGASKETQYF.

This rearrangement joins TRBV5-1 to TRBJ2-1; tentative D call: TRBD1 (6 bases). CDR3 length: 13 residues. The ends were cut back, 3 bases at V and 9 bases at J, with 13 bases in the middle. Germline V gene lookup returns CDR1 SGHRS and CDR2 YFSETQ. The CDR3 nucleotides read TGCGCCAGCAGCTGGGCCGGGGACATTGAGCAGTTCTTC. Its translation: CASSWAGDIEQFF. The full variable domain, rest sourced from reference TRBV5-1 and TRBJ2-1, is KAGVTQTPRYLIKTRGQQVTLSCSPISGHRSVSWYQQTPGQGLQFLFEYFSETQRNKGNFPGRFSGRQFSNSRSEMNVSTLELGDSALYLCASSWAGDIEQFFGPGTRLTVL.

The chain couples TRBV5-6 to TRBJ2-1; maybe TRBD1 (5 bases). The CDR3 runs to 14 residues. CDR1 is SGHDT, CDR2 YYEEEE, per germline. V lost 5 bases to trimming and J lost 7 bases, with 16 bases between them. CDR3 nucleotides: TGTGCCAGCAGTCGTACTTCCCCAGGGAATGAGCAGTTCTTC. This codes for CASSRTSPGNEQFF.

The J gene is TRBJ2-1, the V gene TRBV5-1; the match to TRBD2 covers 9 bases. This CDR3 comprises 15 residues. Looked up from germline, CDR1 is SGHRS and CDR2 is YFSETQ. V trimming: 4 bases; J trimming: 3 bases; junction bases outside the gene matches: 5. For the CDR3, the DNA is TGCGCCAGCAGCCGCCTAGCGGGAAACTACAATGAGCAGTTCTTC. Its protein product is CASSRLAGNYNEQFF.

The chain uses TRBV29-1 and TRBJ2-1; TRBD2 aligns across 7 bases. The V and J ends lost 0 bases and 1 base, in that order; junction bases with no gene match: 6. CDR3 size: 16 residues. Germline values: CDR1 SQVTM, CDR2 ANQGSEA. CDR3 in amino acids: CSVEDPERGSYNEQFF. Here the CDR3 DNA reads TGCAGCGTTGAAGATCCGGAGCGGGGATCCTACAATGAGCAGTTCTTC.

The chain links TRBV7-9 to TRBJ1-4; no reliable D call. Trimming removed 3 bases at V and 6 bases at J, with 8 bases between. The CDR3 runs to 13 residues. Germline lookup yields CDR1 SEHNR and CDR2 FQNEAQ (reference sequence). This CDR3 reads CASSLVPDEKLFF. In nucleotides, the CDR3 is TGTGCCAGCAGCTTGGTGCCGGATGAAAAACTGTTTTTT.

The table lists this clone with a count of one. The chain couples TRBV5-1 to TRBJ1-1, with D perhaps matching TRBD1 (6 bases). Trimming cost V 0 bases and J 10 bases, with 16 bases left between them. Looked up from germline, CDR1 is SGHRS and CDR2 is YFSETQ. This CDR3 is 14 amino acids long. DNA of the CDR3: TGCGCCAGCAGCTTGGGAGGGGACACGGAAGTAGCTTTCTTT. Its protein product is CASSLGGDTEVAFF.

V gene TRBV27 combines with J gene TRBJ1-2, with D tentatively TRBD1 (5 bases). The V end lost 4 bases, the J end lost 0 bases, and 15 bases lay between the germline ends. CDR3 length equals 16 residues. The germline CDR1 and CDR2 sequences are MNHEY and SMNVEV (reference sequence). The CDR3 loop is CASSSTPRQPNYGYTF. Written as DNA, the CDR3 is TGTGCCAGCAGTTCCACCCCGAGACAGCCTAACTATGGCTACACCTTC.

A single count supports this clone. The V gene is TRBV28, the J gene TRBJ1-5; tentatively, D is TRBD1 (5 bases). Germline assignment: CDR1 MDHEN and CDR2 SYDVKM. The CDR3 consists of 17 residues. The V end lost 2 bases, the J end lost 0 bases, and 14 bases lay between the germline ends. The CDR3 here is CASSLGDSAYSNQPQHF. Written as DNA, the CDR3 is TGTGCCAGCAGTTTAGGAGACAGCGCTTATAGCAATCAGCCCCAGCATTTT. Full variable domain (remainder filled in from reference TRBV28 and TRBJ1-5): DVKVTQSSRYLVKRTGEKVFLECVQDMDHENMFWYRQDPGLGLRLIYFSYDVKMKEKGDIPEGYSVSREKKERFSLILESASTNQTSMYLCASSLGDSAYSNQPQHFGDGTRLSIL.

This clone was seen once. This chain joins TRBV27 and TRBJ2-1; the D gene is possibly TRBD2 (6 bases). Germline CDR1 MNHEY, CDR2 SMNVEV (reference sequence). The V gene lost 10 bases and the J gene lost 2 bases, with 9 bases spanning the gap. This CDR3 is built from 12 residues. Written as DNA, the CDR3 is TGTGCCACCGGGACTGCCTACAATGAGCAGTTCTTC. Encoded protein: CATGTAYNEQFF.

This chain connects TRBV24-1 to TRBJ1-2; possible D gene TRBD1, 6 bases. CDR1 and CDR2 (germline): KGHDR, SFDVKD. The CDR3 sequence is 12 residues long. V lost 4 bases and J 4 bases, leaving 6 bases between the germline ends. The CDR3: CATSDRGYGYTF. The CDR3 bases are TGTGCCACCAGTGACAGGGGCTATGGCTACACCTTC.

The V and J genes are TRBV19 and TRBJ2-1; 10 bases are a match to TRBD2. J was trimmed by 5 bases and V by 4 bases; bases with no gene match: 8. Germline CDR1 is LNHDA and CDR2 is SQIVND (reference sequence). This CDR3 comprises 16 residues. CDR3 in amino acids: CASSRGPSGGHNEQFF. DNA for the CDR3: TGTGCCAGTAGTAGGGGTCCTAGCGGGGGCCACAATGAGCAGTTCTTC.

The V call is TRBV7-9, the J call TRBJ1-2, with unresolved D. Trimming stripped 2 bases from V and 6 bases from J, with 13 bases between. Germline values: CDR1 SEHNR, CDR2 FQNEAQ (reference sequence). This CDR3 is 14 amino acids long. This CDR3 reads CASSLTRNTNGYTF. The DNA for the CDR3 is TGTGCCAGCAGCTTAACCAGGAATACGAATGGCTACACCTTC.

This clone was detected only once. V gene TRBV7-8 combines with J gene TRBJ1-3, with TRBD1 matching 12 bases. CDR1 is SGHVS and CDR2 is FQNEAQ in the germline V gene. The CDR3 is 17 amino acids. Trimming cost V 2 bases and J 4 bases; bases outside gene matches: 6. The CDR3 sequence: CASSLSGQGAGGNTIYF. CDR3 DNA sequence: TGTGCCAGCAGCTTATCGGGACAGGGGGCTGGAGGAAACACCATATATTTT. The whole variable domain, remainder taken from reference TRBV7-8 and TRBJ1-3, is GAGVSQSPRYKVAKRGQDVALRCDPISGHVSLFWYQQALGQGPEFLTYFQNEAQLDKSGLPSDRFFAERPEGSVSTLKIQRTQQEDSAVYLCASSLSGQGAGGNTIYFGEGSWLTVV.

V gene TRBV9 combines with J gene TRBJ2-1, with a weak D call TRBD1 (6 bases). The ends were cut back, 0 bases at V and 2 bases at J, with 9 bases in the middle. Germline values: CDR1 SGDLS, CDR2 YYNGEE. The CDR3 extends over 15 amino acids. CDR3 sequence reads: CASSVVQGPYNEQFF. The CDR3 region has the DNA TGTGCCAGCAGCGTAGTACAGGGCCCCTACAATGAGCAGTTCTTC.

The chain carries TRBV2 and TRBJ1-6, with a possible D match to TRBD1 (5 bases). V lost 5 bases and J 9 bases, leaving 17 bases between the germline ends. The CDR3 is made up of 15 amino acids. The germline CDR1 and CDR2 sequences are SNHLY and FYNNEI. As DNA, the CDR3 is TGTGCCAGCAGTTTTGCAGGGATTGGTGCTTCACCCCTCCACTTT. It translates to CASSFAGIGASPLHF. Combining the CDR3 with reference TRBV2 and TRBJ1-6 gives the whole variable domain EPEVTQTPSHQVTQMGQEVILRCVPISNHLYFYWYRQILGQKVEFLVSFYNNEISEKSEIFDDQFSVERPDGSNFTLKIRSTKLEDSAMYFCASSFAGIGASPLHFGNGTRLTVT.

The chain uses TRBV11-2 and TRBJ2-7; TRBD2 matches 12 bases. V trimming: 1 base; J trimming: 5 bases; junction bases outside the gene matches: 6. The CDR3 has 16 amino acids. Germline CDR1 SGHAT, CDR2 FQNNGV. The CDR3 DNA reads TGTGCCAGCAGCTTAGCACTAGCGGGAGGTCGAGACGAGCAGTACTTC. Translation gives CASSLALAGGRDEQYF.

The rearrangement joins TRBV30 to TRBJ1-2, with TRBD1 identical over 7 bases. CDR1 is GTSNPN and CDR2 is SVGIG in the germline V gene (reference sequence). This CDR3 is built from 16 residues. Losses at the gene ends were 0 bases for V and 6 bases for J; bases not matched to a gene: 13. The CDR3 is CAWSVPRMKGAHGYTF. The CDR3 bases are TGTGCCTGGAGTGTACCTCGTATGAAGGGGGCTCATGGCTACACCTTC.